A selection of T cell receptor beta chains follows, all from one sample in a study of T cells expressing NK-cell markers. TCRdb re-called the 5' RACE reads and catalogs CDR3 proteins one per entry, DNA excluded. The table lists approximately 440,000 distinct CDR3 sequences. The sample consisted of blood T cells: a sorted CD56 or NKG2C T cell subset, CD4+ or CD8+ T cells, or bulk PBMC T cells (not recorded which). The receptors derive from a woman in her forties or fifties in good health. Both conserved end residues are part of each CDR3.

CDR3	J	V
CASSQERLAGVPGELFF	TRBJ2-2	TRBV7-6
CASRPGRGLAGEYNEQFF	TRBJ2-1	TRBV6-5
CASSLGLTAAGGETQYF	TRBJ2-5	TRBV7-9
CAISESAGGPEEQYF	TRBJ2-7	TRBV10-3
CSVSLQSTYGYTF	TRBJ1-2	TRBV29-1
CASSHRAGGSGANVLTF	TRBJ2-6	TRBV3-1
CASSLDRGENEKLFF	TRBJ1-4	TRBV4-1
CASSRTGTPYGYTF	TRBJ1-2	TRBV12-3/TRBV12-4
CASRYRPGEGDTQYF	TRBJ2-3	TRBV5-1
CSARDKRLGTGELFF	TRBJ2-2	TRBV20-1
CASRGEGAIATQYF	TRBJ2-3	TRBV6-5
CAISDLARSYNEQFF	TRBJ2-1	TRBV10-3
CASRDYREGNEQFF	TRBJ2-1	TRBV6-1
CASSEIELGTDTQYF	TRBJ2-3	TRBV11-3
CASSLRMTAAGYTF	TRBJ1-2	TRBV5-5
CASSQLTSGDYNEQFF	TRBJ2-1	TRBV3-1
CASSPRTGSTDEQFF	TRBJ2-1	TRBV5-1
CSARDGTRPTQETQYF	TRBJ2-5	TRBV20-1
CASSGDSNGETQYF	TRBJ2-5	TRBV2
CASSPLGGLNEKLFF	TRBJ1-4	TRBV4-1
CAGGGAGANVLTF	TRBJ2-6	TRBV12-3/TRBV12-4
CASSFRTSGKGVAKNIQYF	TRBJ2-4	TRBV7-9
CASSSGLAARELFF	TRBJ2-2	TRBV11-1
CASTRRAINNEQFF	TRBJ2-1	TRBV6-1
CASSPLRWGGRGTDTQYF	TRBJ2-3	TRBV7-2
CASRRTGYEQYF	TRBJ2-7	TRBV6-5
CAISVTGGYEQYF	TRBJ2-7	TRBV10-3
CASTDPAGGFF	TRBJ2-1	TRBV11-3
CASSLDSSYYGYTF	TRBJ1-2	TRBV5-1
CATSGRAGAAYNEQFF	TRBJ2-1	TRBV24-1
CASSSRIKGTEAFF	TRBJ1-1	TRBV6-5
CSVSLAGGVTDTQYF	TRBJ2-3	TRBV29-1
CATTIRQANSPLHF	TRBJ1-6	TRBV12-3/TRBV12-4
CASSLTGGSYEQYF	TRBJ2-7	TRBV2
CAKGLAASTDTQYF	TRBJ2-3	TRBV12-3/TRBV12-4
CASSSHQPGTAEAFF	TRBJ1-1	TRBV6-6
CASSVGTGQAEGETQYF	TRBJ2-5	TRBV6-1